The sequence of this T cell receptor beta chain was determined in a study of cytomegalovirus exposure and HLA in healthy donors. The study's findings and limits: Later analysis showed TCR association rates varying by HLA locus, highest for DRB1 and lowest for HLA-C.

Vbeta (60) and Jbeta (13) primers were used in the PCR. Produced via immunoSEQ multiplex PCR; TCRdb's table is partial and in-frame only. Among around 170,000 clones listed, about three quarters were seen once. Trimming removed 0 bases at V and 2 bases at J, with 9 bases between. Germline V lookup: CDR1 SGHRS, CDR2 YFSETQ. This CDR3 comprises 16 residues. Notes on this clone: No antigen is known for it.

The sequenced sample consisted of PBMCs. V gene TRBV5-1 combines with J gene TRBJ2-6, with D possibly TRBD1 on 5 matching bases. The receptor comes from a woman between 50 and 59 years old in good health and CMV-seropositive. CDR3 sequence: CASSLEVGAGANVLTF. The CDR3 DNA reads TGCGCCAGCAGCTTGGAGGTAGGGGCTGGGGCCAACGTCCTGACTTTC.